This T cell receptor (beta chain) derives from a study of blood T cells in healthy people across ages (dated by TCRdb to between 2015 and 2016). About the investigation overall: In model experiments, template switching captured about one uniquely barcoded TCR beta cDNA molecule for every two T cells. Using deep sequencing normalized with unique cDNA molecular identifiers, the study measured how TCR beta repertoire diversity changes with age. The donors were split into four age groups: young (average 16 years), middle-aged (roughly 39), aged (around 67) and long-lived (roughly 80). Donors of different ages were randomly distributed across sequencing lanes to avoid experimental bias. Two additional independent replicas of 1 million unique cDNA reads from the same blood draw were analyzed for two donors (one aged 18 to 29 and one aged 80 or older).

The roughly 39 donors, aged about 6 to 100 years, were systemically healthy Caucasian individuals from Russia. Each donor gave about 11 milliliters of peripheral blood, drawn into EDTA-treated Vacutainer tubes. Ficoll-Paque density-gradient centrifugation was used to isolate PBMCs, with at least 6.5 million per sample. Total RNA, at least 6 micrograms per sample, was extracted from PBMCs with Trizol reagent. For every donor, an aliquot of PBMCs went through flow cytometry to measure the percentages of naive CD45RAhigh/CD27high T cells. Of note for this clonotype: The specificity of this receptor is unknown. No per-base quality is available; no much larger clone lies one base away.

CDR1 and CDR2 (SEHNR, FQNEAQ) derive from the germline V gene (reference sequence). The CDR3 runs 10 residues from the cysteine to the phenylalanine. Of the read, only the CDR3 DNA is kept; its 30 bases are in frame from base 1. Trimming removed 4 bases from V and 11 bases from J, leaving 8 bases between the germline ends. The receptor library was made with 5' RACE. Reads for this sample came from an Illumina HiSeq 2500. A second about 7 to 12 cycle PCR used a sample-barcoded 5' primer and a J-beta primer mix. A template-switch 5' adaptor carrying 12 random nucleotides introduced a unique molecular identifier onto each TCR beta cDNA molecule. Each sample yielded at least 3 million CDR3-containing paired-end reads. All of the RNA was converted into first-strand cDNA using the Mint cDNA synthesis kit, with a TRBC-specific oligonucleotide serving as the primer. After uracil-DNA glycosylase treatment, a first 18-cycle PCR used universal primers M1SS and BC2_uni_R on all cDNA. For the original study's pipeline: For normalization, 1 million high-quality reads were randomly selected from each sample, with every read carrying a distinct molecular identifier. Reads sharing molecular identifiers were discarded rather than binned into consensus sequences. MiTCR, run with a Q25 quality threshold and the strictest error-elimination algorithm, handled CDR3 identification, clonotype clustering and error correction. A nonparametric unseen species model with Euler transformation was used to estimate a lower bound on total TCR beta diversity. TCRdb applied fastp at Q25 and MiXCR to the public reads, then kept only in-frame beta chains. Merged by CDR3 protein, the rows form single entries marked with the most common genes and DNA. It is TCRdb's table, rather than the study itself, that gives the V and J calls and clone size. The sample table records roughly 800,000 distinct CDR3 sequences; around half of these occur just once. The ten top clones hold about 42% of the sample.

The full study reports these points: Conclusive comparison of naive and antigen-experienced compartments was prevented by the profiling of bulk unsorted PBMCs. Compared with the aged group, more naive CD4+ T cells, fewer expanded clones and increased TCR diversity were shown by the long-lived group, suggesting age selection. As age increased, observed TCR beta diversity per million T cells dropped in a roughly linear way, and a significant reduction was already evident by age around 41. The percentage of naive T cells measured by flow cytometry correlated strongly with observed TCR beta diversity. Because the CMV infection status of the donors was unknown, age-related changes in expanded clonotypes may potentially have been confounded. Total diversity estimates from one million sequenced T cells were considered lower bounds and underestimates.

Sequenced material: blood. The receptor was derived from a man aged 80 or over in good health. The chain is made from TRBV7-9 and TRBJ1-1; the D gene is not confidently resolved. The sequenced DNA is TGTGCCAGCAGCTCAAAAGGGGCTTTCTTT. It encodes CASSSKGAFF. Supplemented by the reference TRBV7-9 and TRBJ1-1 proteins around the CDR3, the complete variable domain is DTGVSQNPRHKITKRGQNVTFRCDPISEHNRLYWYRQTLGQGPEFLTYFQNEAQLEKSRLLSDRFSAERPKGSFSTLEIQRTEQGDSAMYLCASSSKGAFFGQGTRLTVV.